These 2 T cell receptor beta chains share one sample of origin, sequenced in a study of immunodeficiency (dated by TCRdb to about 2019). Their antigens are not known. General findings and caveats noted by the study authors: Between patients and controls, productive entropy and V-J pairing of CD4+ T cells looked similar.

To prepare the library, the immunoSEQ multiplex PCR assay was applied. In TCRdb, the immuneACCESS table is reduced to in-frame sequences with V and J assigned. These tables do not hold every clone; where another copy was compared, an unresolved V gene accounts for under half, and the others remain unexplained. For this sample the table gives 2,000 to 2,500 clones, of which approximately 91% were detected only once. The ten most abundant clones make up approximately 8% of the sample. Sequencing was done on a sample of CD4+ T cells from blood. The receptor source for this set is a girl aged 5 to 17 with POLD1 deficiency.

The chain has TRBV19 and TRBJ1-4; D is ambiguous. The germline CDR1 and CDR2 sequences are LNHDA and SQIVND (reference sequence). V was trimmed by 10 bases and J by 3 bases, leaving 27 bases between them. CDR3 length equals 18 residues. Written as DNA, the CDR3 is TGTGCCAACACCACAAAACCCGGGAGTGGTCCAGCTAATGAAAAACTGTTTTTT. Its protein is CANTTKPGSGPANEKLFF.

The chain uses TRBV19 and TRBJ2-5; 11 bases map to TRBD2. CDR1 LNHDA and CDR2 SQIVND come from the germline V gene (reference sequence). The CDR3 length is 15 residues. V lost 3 bases and J lost 4; bases outside the gene matches: 4. The CDR3 spells CASSITSGSLETQYF. CDR3 coding DNA: TGTGCCAGTAGTATTACTAGCGGGAGTCTAGAGACCCAGTACTTC. Full variable domain (rest looked up from reference TRBV19 and TRBJ2-5): DGGITQSPKYLFRKEGQNVTLSCEQNLNHDAMYWYRQDPGQGLRLIYYSQIVNDFQKGDIAEGYSVSREKKESFPLTVTSAQKNPTAFYLCASSITSGSLETQYFGPGTRLLVL.